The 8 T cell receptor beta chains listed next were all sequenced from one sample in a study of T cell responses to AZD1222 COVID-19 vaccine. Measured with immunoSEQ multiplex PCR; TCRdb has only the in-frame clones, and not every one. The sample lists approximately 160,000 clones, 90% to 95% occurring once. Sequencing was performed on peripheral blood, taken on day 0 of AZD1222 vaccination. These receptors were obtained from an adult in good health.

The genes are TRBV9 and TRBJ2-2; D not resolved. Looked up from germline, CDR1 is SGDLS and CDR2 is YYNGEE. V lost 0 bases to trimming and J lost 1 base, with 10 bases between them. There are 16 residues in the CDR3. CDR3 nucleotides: TGTGCCAGCAGCGTAGGTTCTGGGTGGAACACCGGGGAGCTGTTTTTT. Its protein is CASSVGSGWNTGELFF.

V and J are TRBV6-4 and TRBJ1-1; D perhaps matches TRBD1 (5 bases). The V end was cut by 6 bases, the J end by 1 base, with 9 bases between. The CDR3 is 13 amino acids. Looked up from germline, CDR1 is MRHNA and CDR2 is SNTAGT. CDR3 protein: CASRETANTEAFF. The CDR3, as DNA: TGTGCCAGCAGAGAGACAGCGAACACTGAAGCTTTCTTT.

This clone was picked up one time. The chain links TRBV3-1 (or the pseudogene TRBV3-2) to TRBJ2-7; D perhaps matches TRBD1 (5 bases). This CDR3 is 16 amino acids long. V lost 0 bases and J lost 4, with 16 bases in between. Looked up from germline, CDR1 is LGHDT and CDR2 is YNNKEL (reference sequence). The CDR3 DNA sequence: TGTGCCAGCAGCCAAGATGGGTCAGGGTCCTTTTACGAGCAGTACTTC. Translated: CASSQDGSGSFYEQYF.

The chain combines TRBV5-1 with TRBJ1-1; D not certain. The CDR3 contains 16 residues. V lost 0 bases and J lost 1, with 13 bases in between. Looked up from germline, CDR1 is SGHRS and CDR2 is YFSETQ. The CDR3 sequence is CASSLGSYTTNTEAFF. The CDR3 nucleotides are TGCGCCAGCAGCTTGGGGAGTTACACCACGAACACTGAAGCTTTCTTT.

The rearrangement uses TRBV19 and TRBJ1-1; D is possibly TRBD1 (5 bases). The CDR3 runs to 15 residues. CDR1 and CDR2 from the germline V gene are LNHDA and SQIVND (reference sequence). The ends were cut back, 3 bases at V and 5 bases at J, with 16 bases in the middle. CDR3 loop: CASSILGRVGTEAFF. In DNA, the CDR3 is TGTGCCAGTAGTATTCTGGGCAGGGTGGGAACTGAAGCTTTCTTT.

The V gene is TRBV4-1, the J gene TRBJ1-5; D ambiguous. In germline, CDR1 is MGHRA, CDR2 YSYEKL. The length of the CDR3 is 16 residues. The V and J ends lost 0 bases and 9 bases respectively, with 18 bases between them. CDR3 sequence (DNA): TGCGCCAGCAGCCAAGATCCGACGTCGGGATTATGGCCCCAGCATTTT. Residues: CASSQDPTSGLWPQHF.

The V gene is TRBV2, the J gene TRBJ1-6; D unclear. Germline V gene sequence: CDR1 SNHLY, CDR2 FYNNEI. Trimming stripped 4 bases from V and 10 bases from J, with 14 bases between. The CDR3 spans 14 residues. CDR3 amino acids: CASSGRVVGSPLHF. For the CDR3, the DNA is TGTGCCAGCAGTGGAAGGGTGGTCGGCTCACCCCTCCACTTT.

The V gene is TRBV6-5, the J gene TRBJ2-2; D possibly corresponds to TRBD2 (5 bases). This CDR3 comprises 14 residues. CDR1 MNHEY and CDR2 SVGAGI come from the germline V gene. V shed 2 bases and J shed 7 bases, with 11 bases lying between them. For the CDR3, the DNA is TGTGCCAGCAGTTACGGGCTAGCTGGCGGGGAGCTGTTTTTT. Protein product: CASSYGLAGGELFF.